Following are 20 T cell receptor beta chains from one sample sequenced in a study of beta chain features in type 1 diabetes. General study findings and limits: TCRB CDR3s were moderately but significantly shorter in Type 1 diabetes patients in all four CD4+ subsets.

No antigen has been assigned to these receptors. All of the isolated RNA was reverse transcribed, so expressed TCRB transcripts were sequenced. Sequenced by immunoSEQ multiplex PCR; TCRdb stores in-frame clones only, minus some. The sample yields some 640,000 clones, about 14% seen once. Sequences were obtained from naive CD4+ T cells from blood. These receptors were taken from a man younger than 35 with type 1 diabetes.

The chain joins TRBV5-1 to TRBJ2-3; D gene unclear. The CDR3 runs 14 residues. Germline V gene sequence: CDR1 SGHRS, CDR2 YFSETQ. Trimming shortened V by 0 bases and J by 2 bases, and 7 bases separated the two germline ends. CDR3 loop: CASSLESATDTQYF. In DNA, the CDR3 is TGCGCCAGCAGCTTGGAGTCAGCCACAGATACGCAGTATTTT.

The genes are TRBV10-3 and TRBJ2-1; D call uncertain. CDR1 and CDR2 from the germline V gene are ENHRY and SYGVKD. The CDR3 is 15 residues long. V was clipped by 2 bases and J by 7 bases, with 15 bases between them. The CDR3 spells CAISERAFPGNEQFF. CDR3 bases: TGTGCCATCAGTGAGCGGGCCTTCCCCGGGAATGAGCAGTTCTTC.

V gene TRBV29-1 combines with J gene TRBJ1-3; no firm D call. Looked up from germline, CDR1 is SQVTM and CDR2 is ANQGSEA. V lost 4 bases, J lost 0 bases, and 7 bases lay in between. The CDR3 runs 13 residues. The chain's CDR3 is CSVVKRSGNTIYF. In nucleotides, the CDR3 is TGCAGCGTTGTAAAACGCTCTGGAAACACCATATATTTT.

This clone was seen only a few times. V gene TRBV4-3 combines with J gene TRBJ2-1, with TRBD2 identical over 10 bases. The V gene end was trimmed by 1 base and the J gene end by 8 bases; junction bases not matched to a gene: 11. Looked up from germline, CDR1 is LGHNA and CDR2 is YSLEER. This CDR3 is 17 amino acids long. The CDR3 reads CASSQGASGGRGHEQFF. The CDR3 DNA is TGCGCCAGCAGCCAAGGAGCTAGCGGGGGACGTGGCCATGAGCAGTTCTTC.

This clone was counted a few times. The chain recombines TRBV30 with TRBJ1-5; possible D gene TRBD1, 5 bases. Between the trimmed V and J ends, which lost 7 bases and 0 bases, there was a span of 13 bases. Per germline, CDR1 GTSNPN and CDR2 SVGIG (reference sequence). The CDR3 totals 14 residues. CDR3 loop: CASSGTTSNQPQHF. In nucleotides, the CDR3 is TGTGCCTCCTCAGGGACCACTAGCAATCAGCCCCAGCATTTT.

This clone was counted a single time. The chain carries TRBV6-5 and TRBJ2-2; D call uncertain. The V end was cut by 5 bases, the J end by 2 bases, with 6 bases between. The germline V gene encodes CDR1 MNHEY and CDR2 SVGAGI. CDR3 length: 13 amino acids. In DNA, the CDR3 is TGTGCCAGCAGTAGACAAAACACCGGGGAGCTGTTTTTT. Translation: CASSRQNTGELFF.

The sample holds a few counts of this clone. The genes are TRBV6-1 and TRBJ1-5; a weak D match, TRBD1 (5 bases). Trimming took 2 bases from V and 2 from J, leaving 10 bases between them. From germline, CDR1 is MNHNS and CDR2 SASEGT. This CDR3 has 15 residues. The CDR3: CASSEQGSGNQPQHF. The CDR3 nucleotides read TGTGCCAGCAGTGAACAGGGATCGGGCAATCAGCCCCAGCATTTT.

This clone was detected a few times. Other DNA variants within this sample encode the same CDR3. The V gene is TRBV4-3, the J gene TRBJ2-1; D ambiguous. Trimming cost V 3 bases and J 1 base, with 7 bases left between them. The CDR3 has 14 residues. Per germline, CDR1 LGHNA and CDR2 YSLEER. CDR3 sequence reads: CASSQGGSYNEQFF. CDR3 DNA sequence: TGCGCCAGCAGCCAGGGTGGGTCCTACAATGAGCAGTTCTTC.

This clone was counted between two and nine times. This chain links TRBV6-1 with TRBJ2-5; D gene uncertain. The germline V and J ends were trimmed by 7 bases and 2 bases, with 8 bases remaining between them. The CDR3 is 12 residues long. Germline V CDR1 and CDR2: MNHNS, SASEGT. CDR3 protein: CASKIGQETQYF. Here the CDR3 DNA reads TGTGCCAGCAAAATAGGTCAAGAGACCCAGTACTTC.

This clone has just a few counts. The gene calls are TRBV6-6 and TRBJ1-4; 7 positions match TRBD1. The CDR3 spans 15 residues. V trimming: 2 bases; J trimming: 5 bases; junction bases outside the gene matches: 5. The germline V gene has CDR1 MNHNY and CDR2 SVGAGI (reference sequence). This chain's CDR3 is CASSYVTGRNEKLFF. The CDR3 nucleotides read TGTGCCAGCAGTTACGTGACAGGGAGGAATGAAAAACTGTTTTTT.

This clone showed up just once. V is TRBV9 and J is TRBJ2-6; D remains unclear. CDR1 is SGDLS, CDR2 YYNGEE, per germline. Deletions cut 3 bases from V and 0 bases from J, with 7 bases between. The CDR3 length is 15 residues. The CDR3 is CASSDLSSGANVLTF. CDR3 coding DNA: TGTGCCAGCAGCGACCTGAGCTCTGGGGCCAACGTCCTGACTTTC.

CDR3 protein: CASIRPDSMTEAFF. CDR3 bases: TGTGCCAGCATCCGACCGGACAGTATGACTGAAGCTTTCTTT. The chain joins TRBV6-4 to TRBJ1-1; possible D gene TRBD1, 6 bases. This CDR3 has 14 residues. Deletions cut 7 bases from V and 5 bases from J, with 17 bases between. Germline values: CDR1 MRHNA, CDR2 SNTAGT.

The chain carries TRBV2 and TRBJ2-3, with 10 positions matching TRBD2. Germline V lookup: CDR1 SNHLY, CDR2 FYNNEI. The CDR3 consists of 14 residues. Losses at the gene ends were 3 bases for V and 3 bases for J; bases not matched to a gene: 0. CDR3: CASSETSGTDTQYF. In DNA, the CDR3 is TGTGCCAGCAGTGAGACTAGCGGGACAGATACGCAGTATTTT.

V usage is TRBV4-2 and J usage is TRBJ2-4, with D possibly being TRBD1 (6 bases). V was shortened by 0 bases and J by 5 bases, with 8 bases between the two germline ends. The CDR3 is 14 amino acids. Per germline, CDR1 LGHNA and CDR2 YNFKEQ. Here the CDR3 DNA reads TGTGCCAGCAGCCAAGAACGACAGGAAAACATTCAGTACTTC. Its protein product is CASSQERQENIQYF.

V usage is TRBV28 and J usage is TRBJ1-5; 9 positions match TRBD1. The CDR3 extends over 13 amino acids. The germline gives CDR1 MDHEN, CDR2 SYDVKM. With 8 bases clipped from V and 7 bases from J, the junction kept 6 bases outside the gene matches. CDR3 nucleotide sequence: TGTGCCAGCGGACAGGGGAGAGAGCAGCCCCAGCATTTT. Protein: CASGQGREQPQHF.

This clone was seen more than once but under ten times. The chain links TRBV18 to TRBJ2-1; 8 nucleotides agree with TRBD1. This CDR3 is built from 15 residues. With V trimmed by 4 bases and J by 2 bases, 4 bases remained unmatched. From germline, CDR1 is KGHSH and CDR2 LQKENI. CDR3 amino acids: CASSLGQGAYNEQFF. CDR3 nucleotides: TGTGCCAGCTCACTTGGACAGGGAGCCTACAATGAGCAGTTCTTC.

The rearrangement uses TRBV9 and TRBJ2-7; a weak D match, TRBD1 (6 bases). Trimming removed 0 bases at V and 3 bases at J, with 13 bases between. This CDR3 region has 15 residues. Germline V CDR1 and CDR2: SGDLS, YYNGEE. CDR3 bases: TGTGCCAGCAGCGTAGGGACAGCTTTTTTCTACGAGCAGTACTTC. It codes for CASSVGTAFFYEQYF.

This clone was recorded a few times. The gene calls are TRBV11-2 and TRBJ2-3; 10 nucleotides match TRBD2. Per the germline V gene, CDR1 is SGHAT and CDR2 is FQNNGV. The CDR3 is made up of 17 amino acids. Germline trimming cut 3 bases from V and 6 bases from J; bases unmatched to any gene: 12. CDR3 amino acids: CASSLILLAGSRDTQYF. For the CDR3, the DNA is TGTGCCAGCAGCTTGATTTTACTAGCGGGGAGCAGGGATACGCAGTATTTT.

This rearrangement joins TRBV7-9 to TRBJ1-2; no definite D call. The germline V and J ends were trimmed by 4 bases and 2 bases, with 5 bases remaining between them. Looked up from germline, CDR1 is SEHNR and CDR2 is FQNEAQ (reference sequence). This CDR3 is built from 12 residues. The CDR3 region has the DNA TGTGCCAGCAGCTCGGAGAACTATGGCTACACCTTC. Translated: CASSSENYGYTF.

This clone came up a few times. Other DNA sequences within the sample encode an identical CDR3. The chain employs TRBV30 and TRBJ2-1; D uncertain. From germline, CDR1 is GTSNPN and CDR2 SVGIG (reference sequence). V dropped 2 bases and J dropped 16 bases, with 15 bases sitting between them. The CDR3 spans 11 residues. DNA of the CDR3: TGTGCCTGGAGTACGGGTCTCCTCGCATTCTTC. This gives the protein CAWSTGLLAFF. The full variable domain, with the rest looked up from reference TRBV30 and TRBJ2-1, is SQTIHQWPATLVQPVGSPLSLECTVEGTSNPNLYWYRQAAGRGLQLLFYSVGIGQISSEVPQNLSASRPQDRQFILSSKKLLLSDSGFYLCAWSTGLLAFFGPGTRLTVL.